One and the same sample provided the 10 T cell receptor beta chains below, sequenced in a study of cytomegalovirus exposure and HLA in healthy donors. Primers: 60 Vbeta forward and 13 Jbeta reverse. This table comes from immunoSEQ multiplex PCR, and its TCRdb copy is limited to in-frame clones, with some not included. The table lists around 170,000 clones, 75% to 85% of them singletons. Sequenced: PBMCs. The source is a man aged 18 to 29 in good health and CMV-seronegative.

The CDR3 reads CASSSGRSSYNEQFF. Written as DNA, the CDR3 is TGTGCCAGCAGTAGCGGGCGCAGCTCCTACAATGAGCAGTTCTTC. The genes are TRBV2 and TRBJ2-1; the D gene is possibly TRBD2 (6 bases). The CDR3 consists of 15 residues. CDR1 is SNHLY and CDR2 is FYNNEI in the germline V gene. V was pared by 5 bases and J by 0 bases, with 11 bases between.

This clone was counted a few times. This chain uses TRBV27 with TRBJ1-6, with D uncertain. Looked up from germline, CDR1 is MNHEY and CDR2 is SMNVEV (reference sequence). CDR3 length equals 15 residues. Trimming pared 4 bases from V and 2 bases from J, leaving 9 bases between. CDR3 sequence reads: CASSWGGTYNSPLHF. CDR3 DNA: TGTGCCAGCAGTTGGGGAGGGACCTATAATTCACCCCTCCACTTT.

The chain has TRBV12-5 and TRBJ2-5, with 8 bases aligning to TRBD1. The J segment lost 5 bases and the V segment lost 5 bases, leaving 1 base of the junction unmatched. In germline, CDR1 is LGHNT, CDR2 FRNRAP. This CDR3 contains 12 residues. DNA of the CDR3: TGTGCTAGTGGTGACAGGGGTGAGACCCAGTACTTC. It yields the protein CASGDRGETQYF.

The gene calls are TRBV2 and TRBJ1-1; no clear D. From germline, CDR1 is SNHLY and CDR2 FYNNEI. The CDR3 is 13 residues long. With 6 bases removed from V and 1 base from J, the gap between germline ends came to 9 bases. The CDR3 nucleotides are TGTGCCAGCAGCCCCCGGGAGAACACTGAAGCTTTCTTT. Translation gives CASSPRENTEAFF.

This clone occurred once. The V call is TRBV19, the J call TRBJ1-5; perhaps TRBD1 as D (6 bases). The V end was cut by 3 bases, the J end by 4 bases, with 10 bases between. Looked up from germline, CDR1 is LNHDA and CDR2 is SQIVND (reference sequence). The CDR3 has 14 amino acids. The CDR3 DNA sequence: TGTGCCAGTAGTATGTGGGGGCCGAATCAGCCCCAGCATTTT. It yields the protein CASSMWGPNQPQHF.

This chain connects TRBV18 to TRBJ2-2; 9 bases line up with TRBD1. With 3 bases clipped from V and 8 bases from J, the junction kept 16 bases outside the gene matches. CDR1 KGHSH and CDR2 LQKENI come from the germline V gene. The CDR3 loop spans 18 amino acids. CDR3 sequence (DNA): TGTGCCAGCTCACCGGCAAGGGAGGGGACAGGGTTTATTGGGGAGCTGTTTTTT. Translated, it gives CASSPAREGTGFIGELFF. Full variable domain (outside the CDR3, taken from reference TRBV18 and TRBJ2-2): NAGVMQNPRHLVRRRGQEARLRCSPMKGHSHVYWYRQLPEEGLKFMVYLQKENIIDESGMPKERFSAEFPKEGPSILRIQQVVRGDSAAYFCASSPAREGTGFIGELFFGEGSRLTVL.

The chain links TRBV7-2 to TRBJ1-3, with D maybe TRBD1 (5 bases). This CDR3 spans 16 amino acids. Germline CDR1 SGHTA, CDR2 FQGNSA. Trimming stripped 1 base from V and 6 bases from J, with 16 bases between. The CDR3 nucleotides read TGTGCCAGCAGCTTAGTCCCAGGGTCTATACTAAACACCATATATTTT. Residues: CASSLVPGSILNTIYF.

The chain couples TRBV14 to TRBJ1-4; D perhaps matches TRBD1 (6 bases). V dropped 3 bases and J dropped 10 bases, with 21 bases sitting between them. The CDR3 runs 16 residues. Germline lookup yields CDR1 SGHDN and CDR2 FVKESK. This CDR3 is CASSHRTPHRDGKLFF. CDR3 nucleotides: TGTGCCAGCAGCCACCGAACCCCCCACAGGGACGGAAAACTGTTTTTT.

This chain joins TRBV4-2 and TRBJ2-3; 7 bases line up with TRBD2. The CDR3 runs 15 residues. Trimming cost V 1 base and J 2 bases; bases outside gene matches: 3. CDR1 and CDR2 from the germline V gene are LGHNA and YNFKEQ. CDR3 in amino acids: CASSQAGGATDTQYF. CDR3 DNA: TGTGCCAGCAGCCAAGCGGGAGGCGCCACAGATACGCAGTATTTT.

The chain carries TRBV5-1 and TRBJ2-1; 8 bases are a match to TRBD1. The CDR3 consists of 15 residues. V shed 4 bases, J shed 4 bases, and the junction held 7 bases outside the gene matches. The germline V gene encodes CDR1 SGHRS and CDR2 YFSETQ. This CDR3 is CASSHRDRQYNEQFF. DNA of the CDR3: TGCGCCAGCAGCCACCGGGACAGGCAGTACAATGAGCAGTTCTTC. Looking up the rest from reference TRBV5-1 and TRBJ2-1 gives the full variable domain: KAGVTQTPRYLIKTRGQQVTLSCSPISGHRSVSWYQQTPGQGLQFLFEYFSETQRNKGNFPGRFSGRQFSNSRSEMNVSTLELGDSALYLCASSHRDRQYNEQFFGPGTRLTVL.